The TCR beta chain under discussion was sequenced for a study of shared clonotypes between healthy human individuals. This CDR3 has 15 residues. J lost 4 bases, V lost 0 bases, and 6 bases had no gene match. Germline V gives CDR1 MNHEY, CDR2 SVGAGI. A remark on this clone: Its specificity is unknown.

The repertoire was sequenced with immunoSEQ multiplex PCR; TCRdb's copy has only in-frame clones and lacks some. The sample consists of 1,100,000 or so clones, 78% of them appearing once. Overall study results and limits: The expectation was that sequencing depth would affect clonotype sharing among donors. Generally, naive subsets came out with larger estimated richness than memory subsets.

Sequenced material: memory CD4+ T cells from PBMCs. The subset denotes: CD45RA-negative fraction. The TCR was taken from a man aged 18 to 29 in good health. Some clones in this sample may be carry-over from other donors' samples. The chain carries TRBV6-5 and TRBJ2-7; 7 bases fit TRBD1. CDR3 amino acids: CASSYSNRGQYEQYF. The DNA of the CDR3 is TGTGCCAGCAGTTACTCGAACAGGGGACAGTACGAGCAGTACTTC.